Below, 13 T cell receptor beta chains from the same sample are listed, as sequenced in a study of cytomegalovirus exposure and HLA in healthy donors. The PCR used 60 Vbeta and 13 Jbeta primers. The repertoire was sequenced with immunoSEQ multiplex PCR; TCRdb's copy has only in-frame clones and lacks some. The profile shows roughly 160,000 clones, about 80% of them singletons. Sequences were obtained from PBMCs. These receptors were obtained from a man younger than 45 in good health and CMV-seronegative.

CDR3 sequence (DNA): TGTGCCAGCAGCTTAGATCCGACAGTCCAGTACTTC. This encodes CASSLDPTVQYF. The V gene is TRBV11-3, the J gene TRBJ2-7, with D perhaps matching TRBD1 (5 bases). The V gene's germline CDR1 is SGHNT and CDR2 YENEEA. V was pared by 0 bases and J by 10 bases, with 10 bases between. There are 12 residues in the CDR3.

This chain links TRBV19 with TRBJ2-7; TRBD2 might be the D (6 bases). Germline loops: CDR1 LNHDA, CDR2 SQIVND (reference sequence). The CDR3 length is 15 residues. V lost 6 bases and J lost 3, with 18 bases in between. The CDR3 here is CASRLNSGPIYEQYF. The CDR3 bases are TGTGCCAGTAGGCTCAATAGCGGACCGATCTACGAGCAGTACTTC. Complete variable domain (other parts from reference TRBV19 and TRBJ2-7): DGGITQSPKYLFRKEGQNVTLSCEQNLNHDAMYWYRQDPGQGLRLIYYSQIVNDFQKGDIAEGYSVSREKKESFPLTVTSAQKNPTAFYLCASRLNSGPIYEQYFGPGTRLTVT.

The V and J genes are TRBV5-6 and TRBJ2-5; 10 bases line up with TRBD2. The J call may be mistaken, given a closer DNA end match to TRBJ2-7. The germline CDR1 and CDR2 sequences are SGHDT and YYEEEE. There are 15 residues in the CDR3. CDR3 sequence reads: CASSLVAGGNYEQYF. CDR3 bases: TGTGCCAGCAGCCTTGTAGCGGGGGGTAACTACGAGCAGTACTTC.

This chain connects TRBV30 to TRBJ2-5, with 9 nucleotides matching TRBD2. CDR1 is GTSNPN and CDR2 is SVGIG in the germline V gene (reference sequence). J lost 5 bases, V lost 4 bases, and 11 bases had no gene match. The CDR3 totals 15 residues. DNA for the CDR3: TGTGCCTGGAAGGATCTGGCGGGGGGGCGGGAGACCCAGTACTTC. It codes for CAWKDLAGGRETQYF.

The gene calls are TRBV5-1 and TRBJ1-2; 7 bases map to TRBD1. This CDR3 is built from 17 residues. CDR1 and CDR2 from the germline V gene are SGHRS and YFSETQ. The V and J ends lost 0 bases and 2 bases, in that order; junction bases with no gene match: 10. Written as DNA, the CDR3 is TGCGCCAGCAGCTTGGAGGGGGACAGTTATCTCAACTATGGCTACACCTTC. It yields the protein CASSLEGDSYLNYGYTF. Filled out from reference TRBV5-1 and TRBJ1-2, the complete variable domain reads KAGVTQTPRYLIKTRGQQVTLSCSPISGHRSVSWYQQTPGQGLQFLFEYFSETQRNKGNFPGRFSGRQFSNSRSEMNVSTLELGDSALYLCASSLEGDSYLNYGYTFGSGTRLTVV.

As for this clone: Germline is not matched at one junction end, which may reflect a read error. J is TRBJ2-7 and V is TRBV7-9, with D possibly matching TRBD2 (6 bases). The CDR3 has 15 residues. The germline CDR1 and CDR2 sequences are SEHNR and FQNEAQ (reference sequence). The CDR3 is CSSSLSGAGGYEQYF. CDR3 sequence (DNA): TGTTCCAGCAGCTTGTCCGGGGCCGGGGGCTACGAGCAGTACTTC.

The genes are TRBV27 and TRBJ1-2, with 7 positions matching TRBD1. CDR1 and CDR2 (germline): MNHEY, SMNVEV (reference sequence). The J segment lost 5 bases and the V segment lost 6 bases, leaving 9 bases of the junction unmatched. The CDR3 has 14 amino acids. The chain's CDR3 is CASSQQGVRYGYTF. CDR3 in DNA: TGTGCCAGCAGCCAGCAGGGGGTGAGGTATGGCTACACCTTC.

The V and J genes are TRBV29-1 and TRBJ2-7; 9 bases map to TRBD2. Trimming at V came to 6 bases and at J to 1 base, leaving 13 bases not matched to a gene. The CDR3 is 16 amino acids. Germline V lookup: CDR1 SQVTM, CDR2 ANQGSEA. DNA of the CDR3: TGCAGCGTCTCCGGGGCGGCGGGAGGGGGATCCTACGAGCAGTACTTC. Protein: CSVSGAAGGGSYEQYF.

The CDR3 spells CASSGTGGGGANVLTF. Written as DNA, the CDR3 is TGTGCCAGCAGTGGTACAGGGGGCGGTGGGGCCAACGTCCTGACTTTC. V usage is TRBV2 and J usage is TRBJ2-6, with 9 bases matching TRBD1. V shed 4 bases and J 3 bases; nucleotides not matched to a gene: 4. This CDR3 is built from 16 residues. The germline CDR1 and CDR2 sequences are SNHLY and FYNNEI.

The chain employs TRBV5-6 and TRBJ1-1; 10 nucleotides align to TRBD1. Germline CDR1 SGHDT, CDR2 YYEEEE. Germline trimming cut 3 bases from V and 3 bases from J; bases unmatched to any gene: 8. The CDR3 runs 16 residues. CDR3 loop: CASSSDRGPPDTEAFF. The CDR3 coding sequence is TGTGCCAGCAGCTCCGACAGGGGGCCGCCGGACACTGAAGCTTTCTTT.

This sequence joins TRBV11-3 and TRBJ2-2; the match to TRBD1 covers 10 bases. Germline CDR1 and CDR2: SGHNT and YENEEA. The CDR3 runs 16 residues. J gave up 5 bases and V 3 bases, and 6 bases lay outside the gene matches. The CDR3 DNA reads TGTGCCAGCAGCTTTTTGGGACAGGGGAGGACCGGGGAGCTGTTTTTT. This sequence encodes CASSFLGQGRTGELFF.

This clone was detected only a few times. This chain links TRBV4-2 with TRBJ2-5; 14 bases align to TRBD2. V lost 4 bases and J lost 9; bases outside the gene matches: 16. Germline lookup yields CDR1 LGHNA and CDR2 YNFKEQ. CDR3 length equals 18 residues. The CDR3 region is CASSPGTSGGGITGAQYF. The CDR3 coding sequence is TGTGCCAGCAGCCCCGGGACTAGCGGGGGAGGCATCACCGGGGCCCAGTACTTC.

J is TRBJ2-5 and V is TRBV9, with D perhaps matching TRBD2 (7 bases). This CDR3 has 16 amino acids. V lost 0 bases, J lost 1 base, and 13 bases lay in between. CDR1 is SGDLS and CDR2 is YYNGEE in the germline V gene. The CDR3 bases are TGTGCCAGCAGCGTAGCCAGCGGGACATCCCAAGAGACCCAGTACTTC. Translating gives CASSVASGTSQETQYF.